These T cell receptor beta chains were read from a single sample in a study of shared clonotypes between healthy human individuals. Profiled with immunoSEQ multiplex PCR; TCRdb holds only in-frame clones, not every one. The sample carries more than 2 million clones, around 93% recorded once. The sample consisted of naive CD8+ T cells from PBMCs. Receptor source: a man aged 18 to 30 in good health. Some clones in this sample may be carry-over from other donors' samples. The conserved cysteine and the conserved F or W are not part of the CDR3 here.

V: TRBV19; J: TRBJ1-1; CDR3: ASNHRGGDTEAF
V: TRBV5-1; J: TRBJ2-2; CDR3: ASVGHPNTGELF
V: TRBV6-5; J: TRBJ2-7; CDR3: ASSPELGSNEQY
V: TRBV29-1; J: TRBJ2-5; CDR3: SVVTLVGQETQY
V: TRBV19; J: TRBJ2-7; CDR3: ASSGGAGGDEQY
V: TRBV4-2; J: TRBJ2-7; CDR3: ASSQRLAGHSYEQY
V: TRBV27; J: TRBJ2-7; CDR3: ASSPRTPYEQY
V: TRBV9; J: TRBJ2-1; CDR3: ASSESSYNEQF
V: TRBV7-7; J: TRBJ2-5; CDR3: ASSLMPWGREETQY
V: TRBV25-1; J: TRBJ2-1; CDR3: ASREWAGPNNEQF
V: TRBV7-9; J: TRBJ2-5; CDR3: ASSVVGYQETQY
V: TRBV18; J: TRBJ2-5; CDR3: ASSLRRAIQETQY
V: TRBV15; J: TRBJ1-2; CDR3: ATSRDREGANYGYT
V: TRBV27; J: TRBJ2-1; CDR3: ASSLYPGTAPDEQF
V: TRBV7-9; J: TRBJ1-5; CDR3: ASSASNQPQH
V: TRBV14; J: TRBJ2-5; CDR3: ASSQEGILYQETQY
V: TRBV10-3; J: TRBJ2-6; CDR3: AISESNIGARGSGANVLT
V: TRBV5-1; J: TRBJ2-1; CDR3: ASSPAPGTGRNEQF
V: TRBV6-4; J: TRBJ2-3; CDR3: ASRAENTDTQY
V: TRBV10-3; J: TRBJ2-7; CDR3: AISESLSSAPYEQY
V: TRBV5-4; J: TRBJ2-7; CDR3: ASSLDLSDRGSHEQY
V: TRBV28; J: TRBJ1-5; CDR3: ASSSAYMDREGQPQH
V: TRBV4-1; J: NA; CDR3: ASSQVLSYEQY
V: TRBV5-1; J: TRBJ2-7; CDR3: ASRIGWETLTYEQY
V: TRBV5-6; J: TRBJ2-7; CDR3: ASSAAYEQY
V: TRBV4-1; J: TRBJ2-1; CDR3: ASSHTSGLYNEQF
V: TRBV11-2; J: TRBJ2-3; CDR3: ASSLIQGTDTQY
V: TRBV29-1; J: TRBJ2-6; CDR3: SVGGLVDSGANVLT
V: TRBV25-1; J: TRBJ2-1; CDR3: ASSEWDGSDNEQF
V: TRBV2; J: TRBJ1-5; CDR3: ASCHGPNQPQH
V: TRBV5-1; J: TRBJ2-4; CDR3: ASRPAGGLPNIQY
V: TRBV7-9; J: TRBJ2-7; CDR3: ASSSPSGRPYEQY
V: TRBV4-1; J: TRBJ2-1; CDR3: ASSQDQGVGRSKQF
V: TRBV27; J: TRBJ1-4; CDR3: ASSPATGTGLRKLF
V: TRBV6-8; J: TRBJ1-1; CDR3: ASSYETHQGLNTEAF
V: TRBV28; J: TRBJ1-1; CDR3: ASSLLEGAF
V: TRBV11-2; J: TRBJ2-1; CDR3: ASSLGGSNEQF
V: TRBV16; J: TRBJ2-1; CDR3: ASSQSVRYNEQF
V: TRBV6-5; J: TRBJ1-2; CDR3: ASSYRDSGYGYT
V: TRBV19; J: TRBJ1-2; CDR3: ATRDSYGYT
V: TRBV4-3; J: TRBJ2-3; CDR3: ASSQGTSGDTQY
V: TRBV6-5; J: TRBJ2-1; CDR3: ASSIAGAPYNEQF
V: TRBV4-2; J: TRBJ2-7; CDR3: ASSQDEGIAYEQY
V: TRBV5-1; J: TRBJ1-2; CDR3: ASSLGDRRGTGRTYGYT
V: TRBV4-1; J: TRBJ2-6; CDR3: ASSHLEGGGWANVLT
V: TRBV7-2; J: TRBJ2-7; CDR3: ASSLKGGEEN
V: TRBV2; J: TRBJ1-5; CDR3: ASSEERGVPNQPQH
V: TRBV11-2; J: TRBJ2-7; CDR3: ASSLVGTGVHEQY